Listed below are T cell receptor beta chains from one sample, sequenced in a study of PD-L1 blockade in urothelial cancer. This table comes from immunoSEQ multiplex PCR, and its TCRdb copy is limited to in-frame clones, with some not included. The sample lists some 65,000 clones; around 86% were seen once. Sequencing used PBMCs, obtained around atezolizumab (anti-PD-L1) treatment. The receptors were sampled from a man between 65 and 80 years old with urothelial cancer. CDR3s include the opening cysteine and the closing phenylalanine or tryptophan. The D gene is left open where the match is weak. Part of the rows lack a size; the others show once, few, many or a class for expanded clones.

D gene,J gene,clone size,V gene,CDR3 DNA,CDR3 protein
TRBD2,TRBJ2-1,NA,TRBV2,TGTGCCAGCAGTGAGGCGCTAGCGGAATACAATGAGCAGTTCTTC,CASSEALAEYNEQFF
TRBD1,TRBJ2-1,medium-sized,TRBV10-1,TGCGCCAGCAGTGTGGGACAGGGGACCAATGAGCAGTTCTTC,CASSVGQGTNEQFF
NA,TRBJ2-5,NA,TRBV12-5,TGTGCTAGTGGTTCACAGGGATCGGAGACCCAGTACTTC,CASGSQGSETQYF
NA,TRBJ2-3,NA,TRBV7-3,TGTGCCAGCAGCTTGGGCCCTACAGATACGCAGTATTTT,CASSLGPTDTQYF
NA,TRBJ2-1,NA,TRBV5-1,TGCGCCAGCAGCTTGGCCTTAGCGGAGTTAAACAATGAGCAGTTCTTC,CASSLALAELNNEQFF
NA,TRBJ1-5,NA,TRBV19,TGTGCCAGTAGTACGGGGGTTAAGGGACGGCCCCAGCATTTT,CASSTGVKGRPQHF
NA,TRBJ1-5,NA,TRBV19,TGTGCCAGTAGGCACACAGGGTTTGATCAGCCCCAGCATTTT,CASRHTGFDQPQHF
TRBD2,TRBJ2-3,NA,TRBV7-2,TGTGCCAGCAGCCCCCCGGGACTAGCGGGAGGGCTAGATACGCAGTATTTT,CASSPPGLAGGLDTQYF
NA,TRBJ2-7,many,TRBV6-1,TGTGCCAGCACCCCGACACTGAGCTCCTACGAGCAGTACTTC,CASTPTLSSYEQYF
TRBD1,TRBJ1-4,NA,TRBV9,TGTGCCAGCAGCGTATCCGCGGGACAGGGCCGTGAAAAACTGTTTTTT,CASSVSAGQGREKLFF
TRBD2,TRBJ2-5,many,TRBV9,TGTGCCAGCAGCGGGCCGGGACTAGTAGAGACCCAGTACTTC,CASSGPGLVETQYF
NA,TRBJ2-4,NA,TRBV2,TGTGCCAGCAGGGAGCCAGTTACGGACATTCAGTACTTC,CASREPVTDIQYF
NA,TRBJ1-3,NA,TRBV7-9,TGTGCCAGCAGCTTGTTAAACTCTGGAAACACCATATATTTT,CASSLLNSGNTIYF
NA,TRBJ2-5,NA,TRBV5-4,TGTGCCAGCAGCCCTCGGGCCGGGAGTGAGGAGACCCAGTACTTC,CASSPRAGSEETQYF
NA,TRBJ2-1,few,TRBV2,TGTGCCAGCAGGAACGAGCTCCCGGCGGATGAGCAGTTCTTC,CASRNELPADEQFF
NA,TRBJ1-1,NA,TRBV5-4,TGTGCCAGCAGCTTGGAGGGAGCCACTGAAGCTTTCTTT,CASSLEGATEAFF
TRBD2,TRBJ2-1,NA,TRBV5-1,TGCGCCAGCAGCTTGGCCTCGGGAGGGCCTAAGAATGAGCAGTTCTTC,CASSLASGGPKNEQFF
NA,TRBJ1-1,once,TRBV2,TGTGCCAGCAGTGAAGGCAGTCAGAACACTGAAGCTTTCTTT,CASSEGSQNTEAFF
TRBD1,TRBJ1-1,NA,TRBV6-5,TGTGCCAGCAGCAAATTGGGACAGCGAAACACTGAAGCTTTCTTT,CASSKLGQRNTEAFF
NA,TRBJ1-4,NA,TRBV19,TGTGCCAGTAGTATGAGGGCCCGGAGTGAAAAACTGTTTTTT,CASSMRARSEKLFF
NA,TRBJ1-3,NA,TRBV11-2,TGTGCCAGCAGTCCTGGACTCGGCGGAAACACCATATATTTT,CASSPGLGGNTIYF
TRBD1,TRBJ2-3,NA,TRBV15,TGTGCCACCAGCAGAGTAGACAGGGGAGAGGGCACAGATACGCAGTATTTT,CATSRVDRGEGTDTQYF
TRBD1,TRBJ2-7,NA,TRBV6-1,TGTGCCAGCATCGGACCAGGGGGCGCCGAAGAGCAGTACTTC,CASIGPGGAEEQYF
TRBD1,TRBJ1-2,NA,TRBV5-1,TGCGCCAGCAGCCCCGGACAGGGAGGCTATGGCTACACCTTC,CASSPGQGGYGYTF
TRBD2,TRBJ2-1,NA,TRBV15,TGTGCCACCAGCGAAGCGGGAGGGGATGAGCAGTTCTTC,CATSEAGGDEQFF
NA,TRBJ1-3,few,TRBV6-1,TGTGCCAGCAGTGAACAGGGTGCTGGAAACACCATATATTTT,CASSEQGAGNTIYF
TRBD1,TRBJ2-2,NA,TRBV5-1,TGCGCCAGCAGCTTGGGGCCGACAGGGGATACCGGGGAGCTGTTTTTT,CASSLGPTGDTGELFF
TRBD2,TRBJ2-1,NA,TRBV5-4,TGTGCCAGCAGCTTCCCCGCTAGCGGGGGGGACAATGAGCAGTTCTTC,CASSFPASGGDNEQFF
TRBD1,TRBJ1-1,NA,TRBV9,TGTGCCAGCAGCGTAGCCCCGGGACAGGGGATCACTGAAGCTTTCTTT,CASSVAPGQGITEAFF
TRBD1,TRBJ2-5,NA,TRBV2,TGTGCCAGCACCCGGGACAGGGGGGGTGAGACCCAGTACTTC,CASTRDRGGETQYF
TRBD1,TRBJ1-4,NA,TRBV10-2,TGCGCCAGCAGTGAGTCTATCCGGGGGCGGGTCTCCAGGGGGGAAAAACTGTTTTTT,CASSESIRGRVSRGEKLFF
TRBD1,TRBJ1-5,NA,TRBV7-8,TGTGCCAGCAGCTTGGACAGGAGCAATCAGCCCCAGCATTTT,CASSLDRSNQPQHF
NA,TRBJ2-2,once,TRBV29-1,TGCAGCGTTGAAATGTCTTCGGGGAGTTACACCGGGGAGCTGTTTTTT,CSVEMSSGSYTGELFF
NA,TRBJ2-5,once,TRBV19,TGTGCCAGTAGTATAGATCTGAGTAGCGGTTTTTTAGAGACCCAGTACTTC,CASSIDLSSGFLETQYF